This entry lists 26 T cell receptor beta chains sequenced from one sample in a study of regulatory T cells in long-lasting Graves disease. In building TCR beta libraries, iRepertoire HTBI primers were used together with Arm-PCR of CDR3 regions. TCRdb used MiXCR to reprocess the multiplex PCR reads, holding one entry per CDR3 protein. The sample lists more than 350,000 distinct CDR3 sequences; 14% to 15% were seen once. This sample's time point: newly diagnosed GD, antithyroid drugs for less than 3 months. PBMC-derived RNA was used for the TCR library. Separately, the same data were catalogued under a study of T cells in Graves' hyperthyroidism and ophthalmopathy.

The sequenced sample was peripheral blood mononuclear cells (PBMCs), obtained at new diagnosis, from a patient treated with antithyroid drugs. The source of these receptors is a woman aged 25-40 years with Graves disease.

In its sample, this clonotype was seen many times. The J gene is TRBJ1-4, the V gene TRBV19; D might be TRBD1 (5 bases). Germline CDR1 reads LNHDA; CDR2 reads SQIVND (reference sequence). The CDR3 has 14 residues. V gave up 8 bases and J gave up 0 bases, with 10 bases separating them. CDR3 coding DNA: TGTGCCAGTGCAGGGAGTTCAACTAATGAAAAACTGTTTTTT. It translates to CASAGSSTNEKLFF.

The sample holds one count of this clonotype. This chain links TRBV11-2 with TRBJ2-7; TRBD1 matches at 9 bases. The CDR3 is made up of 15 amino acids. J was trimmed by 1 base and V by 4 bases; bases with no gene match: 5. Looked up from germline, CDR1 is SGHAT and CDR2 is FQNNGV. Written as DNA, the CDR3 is TGTGCCAGCAGCTCCGTTGGGACAGGGTCCTACGAGCAGTACTTC. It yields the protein CASSSVGTGSYEQYF.

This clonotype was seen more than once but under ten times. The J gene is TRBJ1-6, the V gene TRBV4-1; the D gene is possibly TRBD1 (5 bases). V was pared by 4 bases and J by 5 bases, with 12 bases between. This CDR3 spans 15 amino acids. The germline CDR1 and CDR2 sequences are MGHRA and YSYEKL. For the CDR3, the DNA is TGCGCCAGCAGCCGGGGCCGGGTCAATAATTCACCCCTCCACTTT. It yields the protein CASSRGRVNNSPLHF.

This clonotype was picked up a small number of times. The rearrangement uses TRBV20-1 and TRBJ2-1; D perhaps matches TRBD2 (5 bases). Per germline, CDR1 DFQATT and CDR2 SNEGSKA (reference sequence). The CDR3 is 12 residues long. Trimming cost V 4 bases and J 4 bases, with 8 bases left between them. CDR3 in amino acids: CSAIQRYNEQFF. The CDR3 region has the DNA TGCAGTGCTATTCAGCGGTACAATGAGCAGTTCTTC.

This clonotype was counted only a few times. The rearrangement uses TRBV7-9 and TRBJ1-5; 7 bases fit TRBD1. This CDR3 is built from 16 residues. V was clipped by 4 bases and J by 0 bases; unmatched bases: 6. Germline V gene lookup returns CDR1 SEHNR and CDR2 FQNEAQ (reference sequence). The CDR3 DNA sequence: TGTGCCAGCAGCTCGGGACAGCCATATAGCAATCAGCCCCAGCATTTT. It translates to CASSSGQPYSNQPQHF.

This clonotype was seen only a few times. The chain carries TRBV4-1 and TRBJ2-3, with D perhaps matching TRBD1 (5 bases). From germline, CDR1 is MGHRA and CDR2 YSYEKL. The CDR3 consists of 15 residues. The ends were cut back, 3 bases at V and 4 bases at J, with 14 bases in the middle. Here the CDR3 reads CASSQTVWDSDTQYF. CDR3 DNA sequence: TGCGCCAGCAGCCAGACAGTATGGGATTCAGATACGCAGTATTTT.

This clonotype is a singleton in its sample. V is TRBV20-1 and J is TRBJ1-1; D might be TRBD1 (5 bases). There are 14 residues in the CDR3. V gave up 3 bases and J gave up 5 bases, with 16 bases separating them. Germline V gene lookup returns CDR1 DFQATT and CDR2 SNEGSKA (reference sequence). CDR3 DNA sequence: TGCAGTGCTAGGGAAGTGGGGGGATGGACTGAAGCTTTCTTT. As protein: CSAREVGGWTEAFF.

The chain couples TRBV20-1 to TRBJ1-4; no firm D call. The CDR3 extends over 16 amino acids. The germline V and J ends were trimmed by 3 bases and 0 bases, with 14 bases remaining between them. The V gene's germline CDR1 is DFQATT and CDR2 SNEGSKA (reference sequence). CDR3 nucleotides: TGCAGTGCTAGCGTGGGGTTTATAGCAACTAATGAAAAACTGTTTTTT. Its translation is CSASVGFIATNEKLFF.

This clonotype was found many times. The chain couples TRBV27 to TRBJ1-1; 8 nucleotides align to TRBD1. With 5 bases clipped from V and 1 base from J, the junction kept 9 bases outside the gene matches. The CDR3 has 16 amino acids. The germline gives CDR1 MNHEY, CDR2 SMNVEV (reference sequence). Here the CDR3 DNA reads TGTGCCAGCAGTCACCTCCCAGGACAGGGGAACACTGAAGCTTTCTTT. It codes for CASSHLPGQGNTEAFF.

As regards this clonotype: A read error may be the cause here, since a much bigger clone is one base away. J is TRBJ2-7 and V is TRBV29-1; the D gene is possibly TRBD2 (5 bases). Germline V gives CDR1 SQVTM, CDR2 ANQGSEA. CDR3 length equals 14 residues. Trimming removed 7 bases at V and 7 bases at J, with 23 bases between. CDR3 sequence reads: CSADSSRAANEQYF. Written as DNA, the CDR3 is TGCAGCGCGGACTCTAGCCGGGCGGCCAATGAGCAGTACTTC.

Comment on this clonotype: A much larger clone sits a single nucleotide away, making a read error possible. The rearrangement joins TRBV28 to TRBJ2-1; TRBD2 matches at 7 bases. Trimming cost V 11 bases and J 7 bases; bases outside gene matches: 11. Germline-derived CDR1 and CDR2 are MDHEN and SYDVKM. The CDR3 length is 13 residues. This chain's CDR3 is CAGNGGSYNEQFF. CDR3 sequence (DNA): TGTGCCGGCAACGGCGGGAGTTATAATGAGCAGTTCTTC.

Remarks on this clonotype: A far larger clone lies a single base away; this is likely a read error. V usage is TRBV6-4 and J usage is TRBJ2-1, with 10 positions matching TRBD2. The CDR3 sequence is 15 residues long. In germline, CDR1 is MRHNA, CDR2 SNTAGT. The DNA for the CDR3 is TGTGCCAGCAACTTAGCGGGGGGCTCCTACAATGGGCAGTTCTTC. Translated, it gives CASNLAGGSYNGQFF.

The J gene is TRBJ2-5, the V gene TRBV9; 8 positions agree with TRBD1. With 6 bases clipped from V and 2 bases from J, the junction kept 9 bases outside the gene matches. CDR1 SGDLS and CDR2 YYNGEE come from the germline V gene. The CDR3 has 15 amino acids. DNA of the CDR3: TGTGCCAGCACCCAACAGGGGGGTCGTCAAGAGACCCAGTACTTC. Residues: CASTQQGGRQETQYF. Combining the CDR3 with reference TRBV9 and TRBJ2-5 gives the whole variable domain DSGVTQTPKHLITATGQRVTLRCSPRSGDLSVYWYQQSLDQGLQFLIQYYNGEERAKGNILERFSAQQFPDLHSELNLSSLELGDSALYFCASTQQGGRQETQYFGPGTRLLVL.

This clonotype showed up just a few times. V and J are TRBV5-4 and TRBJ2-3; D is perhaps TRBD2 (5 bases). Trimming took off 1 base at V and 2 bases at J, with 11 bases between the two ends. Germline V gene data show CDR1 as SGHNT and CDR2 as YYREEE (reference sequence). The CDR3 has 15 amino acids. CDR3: CASSLWQAVTDTQYF. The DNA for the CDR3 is TGTGCCAGCAGCTTGTGGCAAGCGGTCACAGATACGCAGTATTTT.

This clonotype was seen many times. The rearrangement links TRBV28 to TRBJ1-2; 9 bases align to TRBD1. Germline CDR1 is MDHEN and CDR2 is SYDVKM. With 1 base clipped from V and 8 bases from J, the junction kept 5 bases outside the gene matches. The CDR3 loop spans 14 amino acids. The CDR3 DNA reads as TGTGCCAGCAGTTTATTCGGACAGGGGAGAGGCTACACCTTC. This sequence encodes CASSLFGQGRGYTF.

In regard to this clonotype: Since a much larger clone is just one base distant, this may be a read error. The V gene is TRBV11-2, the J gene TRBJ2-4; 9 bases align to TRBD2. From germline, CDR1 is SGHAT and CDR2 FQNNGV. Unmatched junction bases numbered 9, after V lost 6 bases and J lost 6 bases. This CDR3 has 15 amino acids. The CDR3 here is CASRGASGTGNIQYF. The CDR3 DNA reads TGTGCCAGCAGGGGGGCTAGCGGGACCGGAAACATTCAGTACTTC. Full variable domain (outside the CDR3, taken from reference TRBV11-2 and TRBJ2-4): EAGVAQSPRYKIIEKRQSVAFWCNPISGHATLYWYQQILGQGPKLLIQFQNNGVVDDSQLPKDRFSAERLKGVDSTLKIQPAKLEDSAVYLCASRGASGTGNIQYFGAGTRLSVL.

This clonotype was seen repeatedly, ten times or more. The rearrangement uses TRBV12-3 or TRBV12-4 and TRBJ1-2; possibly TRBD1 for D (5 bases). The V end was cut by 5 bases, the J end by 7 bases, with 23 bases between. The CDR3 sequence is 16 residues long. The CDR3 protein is CASSRTETGGGRGYTF. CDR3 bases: TGTGCCAGCAGTCGAACCGAAACAGGTGGGGGACGTGGCTACACCTTC.

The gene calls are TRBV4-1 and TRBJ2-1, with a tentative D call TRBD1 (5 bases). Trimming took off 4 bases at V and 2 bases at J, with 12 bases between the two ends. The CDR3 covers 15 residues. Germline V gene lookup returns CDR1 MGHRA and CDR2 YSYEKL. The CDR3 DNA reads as TGCGCCAGCAGCCTCCAGGGTCCGACCTACAATGAGCAGTTCTTC. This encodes CASSLQGPTYNEQFF.

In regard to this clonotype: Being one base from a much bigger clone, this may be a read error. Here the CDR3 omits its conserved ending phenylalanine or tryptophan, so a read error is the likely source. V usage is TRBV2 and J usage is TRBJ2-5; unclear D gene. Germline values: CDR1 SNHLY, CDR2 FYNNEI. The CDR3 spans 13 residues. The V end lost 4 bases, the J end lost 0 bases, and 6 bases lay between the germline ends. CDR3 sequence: CASSVANQETQYL. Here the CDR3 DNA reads TGTGCCAGCAGTGTTGCCAACCAAGAGACCCAGTACTTA.

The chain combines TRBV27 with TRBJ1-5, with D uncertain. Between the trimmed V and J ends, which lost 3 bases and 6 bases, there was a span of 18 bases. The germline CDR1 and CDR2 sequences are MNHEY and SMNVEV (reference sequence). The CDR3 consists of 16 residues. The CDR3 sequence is CASSFRAGGEPQPQHF. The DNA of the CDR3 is TGTGCCAGCAGTTTCCGGGCGGGCGGGGAACCTCAGCCCCAGCATTTT.

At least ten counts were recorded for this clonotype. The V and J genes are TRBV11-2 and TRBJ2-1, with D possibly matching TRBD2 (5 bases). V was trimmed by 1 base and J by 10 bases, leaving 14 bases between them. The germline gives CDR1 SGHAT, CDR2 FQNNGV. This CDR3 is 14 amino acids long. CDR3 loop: CASSLAVGIGEQFF. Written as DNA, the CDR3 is TGTGCCAGCAGCTTAGCGGTCGGGATAGGGGAGCAGTTCTTC.

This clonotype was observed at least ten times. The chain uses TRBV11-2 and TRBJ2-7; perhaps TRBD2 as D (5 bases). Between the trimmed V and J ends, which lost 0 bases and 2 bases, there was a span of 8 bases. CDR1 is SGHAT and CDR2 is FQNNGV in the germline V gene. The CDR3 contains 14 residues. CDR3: CASSLDPGAYEQYF. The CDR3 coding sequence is TGTGCCAGCAGCTTAGACCCCGGGGCCTACGAGCAGTACTTC.

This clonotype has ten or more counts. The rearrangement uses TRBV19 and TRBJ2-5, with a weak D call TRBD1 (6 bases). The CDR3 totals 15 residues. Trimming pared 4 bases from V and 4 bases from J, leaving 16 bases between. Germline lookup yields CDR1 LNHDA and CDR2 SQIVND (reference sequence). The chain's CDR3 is CASSSRDTIGETQYF. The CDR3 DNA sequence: TGTGCCAGTAGTAGCCGGGACACCATAGGAGAGACCCAGTACTTC.

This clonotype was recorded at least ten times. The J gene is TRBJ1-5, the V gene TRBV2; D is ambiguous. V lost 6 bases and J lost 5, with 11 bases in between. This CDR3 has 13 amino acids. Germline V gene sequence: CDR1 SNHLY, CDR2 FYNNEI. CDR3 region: CASRQGRDQPQHF. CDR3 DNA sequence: TGTGCCAGCAGGCAAGGCCGGGATCAGCCCCAGCATTTT.

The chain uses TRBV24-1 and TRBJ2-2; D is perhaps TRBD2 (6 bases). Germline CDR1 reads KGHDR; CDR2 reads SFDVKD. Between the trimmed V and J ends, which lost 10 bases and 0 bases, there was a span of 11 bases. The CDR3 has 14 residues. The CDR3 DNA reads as TGTGCCACGGGACGCGGGACGAACACCGGGGAGCTGTTTTTT. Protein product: CATGRGTNTGELFF.

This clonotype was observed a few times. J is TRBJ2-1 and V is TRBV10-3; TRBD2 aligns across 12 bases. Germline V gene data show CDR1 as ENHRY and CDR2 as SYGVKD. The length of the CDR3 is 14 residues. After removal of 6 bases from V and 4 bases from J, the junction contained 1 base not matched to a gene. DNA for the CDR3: TGTGCCATCAGAGGACTAGCGGGATACAATGAGCAGTTCTTC. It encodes CAIRGLAGYNEQFF.